Listed below are T cell receptor beta chains from one sample, sequenced in a study of blood T cell repertoires in COVID-19. Profiled with immunoSEQ multiplex PCR; TCRdb holds only in-frame clones, not every one. The top ten hold roughly 3.7% of the sample, which has around 140,000 clones, over 75% seen once. The specimen sequenced was PBMCs or T cells enriched from blood (not recorded which). These receptors all come from a man between 45 and 60 years old in a cohort exposed to, infected with or recovered from COVID-19 (not recorded which). The CDR3 runs from the conserved cysteine through the conserved F or W. The order of the fields is J gene, clone size, V gene, CDR3 protein. Clone size is stated in some rows and not others, as once, few, many or a class when expanded.

TRBJ1-6 | many | TRBV5-8 | CASRWGQLNSPLHF
TRBJ2-4 | NA | TRBV20-1 | CSASGTGMTKNIQYF
TRBJ1-5 | NA | TRBV6-2/TRBV6-3 | CASSWGAQNQPQHF
TRBJ2-3 | NA | TRBV2 | CASSYGTFGTDTQYF
TRBJ1-2 | NA | TRBV9 | CASSQTDNYGYTF
TRBJ2-7 | NA | TRBV28 | CASEGSGTSEQYF
TRBJ2-7 | NA | TRBV3-1/TRBV3-2 | CASSRVGTGSSYEQYF
TRBJ2-7 | once | TRBV25-1 | CASSATTGYEQYF
TRBJ2-7 | NA | TRBV18 | CASSPPLGQRSGTFSGQYF
TRBJ2-2 | NA | TRBV9 | CASSVRGGASTGELFF
TRBJ1-5 | NA | TRBV10-3 | CAISKGTGNNQPQHF
TRBJ1-1 | NA | TRBV13 | CASSPNTGGKLYTEAFF
TRBJ1-5 | NA | TRBV5-1 | CASSLEGQKGQPQHF
TRBJ1-4 | NA | TRBV12-1 | CASSPHRANEKLFF